This T cell receptor beta chain was sequenced in a study of blood T cell repertoires in COVID-19. Background on the study: The United States, Italy and Spain supplied acute and convalescent COVID-19 samples.

Participants were aged about 18 to 90 years, lived in under 25 US areas, and enrolled virtually. Participants had their cohort set by participant-reported clinical history. In Cohort 3, a recovered donor had either two negative PCRs, clearance, or symptom resolution. The repertoire was sequenced with immunoSEQ multiplex PCR; TCRdb's copy has only in-frame clones and lacks some. The table includes 400,000 to 450,000 clones, 75% to 90% detected once. The CDR3 sequence is 15 residues long. V shed 3 bases and J 0 bases; nucleotides not matched to a gene: 1. Germline assignment: CDR1 SEHNR and CDR2 FQNEAQ (reference sequence).

The sequencing input was PBMCs or T cells enriched from blood (not recorded which). The chain couples TRBV7-9 to TRBJ2-7; 11 positions match TRBD1. The origin of this receptor is a man aged 25-45 years who had recovered from COVID-19. The CDR3 sequence: CASSFGTGGSYEQYF. The CDR3 DNA sequence: TGTGCCAGCAGCTTTGGGACAGGGGGCTCCTACGAGCAGTACTTC.